The rows below give T cell receptor beta chains drawn from one sample of a study of Graves' ophthalmopathy and Graves' hyperthyroidism. MiXCR was run by TCRdb on the multiplex PCR reads, yielding one entry per CDR3 protein. The repertoire consists of approximately 700,000 distinct CDR3 sequences, with about 41% occurring once and the leading ten covering over 2.5%. The sample was peripheral blood. These receptors came from an adult man with Graves' ophthalmopathy. The conserved cysteine and the conserved F or W are not part of the CDR3 here.

CDR3 protein: ASSIDSNTEAF
V gene: TRBV4-1

CDR3 protein: SVWDRRTGNTEAF
V gene: TRBV29-1

CDR3 protein: ASGRGLNQPQH
V gene: TRBV9

CDR3 protein: ASSMGRTGGNKETQY
V gene: TRBV19

CDR3 protein: ASSESPPSDYGYT
V gene: TRBV10-2

CDR3 protein: ASSVGSWAF
V gene: TRBV12-3/TRBV12-4

CDR3 protein: SVEGGEGTYEQY
V gene: TRBV29-1

CDR3 protein: DISGKRGRGTEAF
V gene: TRBV10-3

CDR3 protein: ASRVPGFGQPQH
V gene: TRBV2

CDR3 protein: ASSRYGGGVEETQY
V gene: TRBV7-3

CDR3 protein: AWSRSVQGDQPQH
V gene: TRBV19

CDR3 protein: ASSLNPADSQY
V gene: TRBV9

CDR3 protein: ASSEGVQPPSYNEQF
V gene: TRBV25-1

CDR3 protein: ASSLAQTGADKGEYGYT
V gene: TRBV5-1

CDR3 protein: ASSSRQGESGNTIY
V gene: TRBV12-3/TRBV12-4

CDR3 protein: ASSTDPVNEKLF
V gene: TRBV12-3/TRBV12-4

CDR3 protein: SVEDPGLPGGTSEQY
V gene: TRBV29-1

CDR3 protein: ASSGTSGFTGELF
V gene: TRBV11-1

CDR3 protein: ASSQAPGLHYEQY
V gene: TRBV7-9

CDR3 protein: SVLTGSNQPQH
V gene: TRBV29-1

CDR3 protein: SVEGPGSYEH
V gene: TRBV29-1

CDR3 protein: ASKPGTTNTGELF
V gene: TRBV9

CDR3 protein: SVRLQGYSETQY
V gene: TRBV20-1

CDR3 protein: AISGPGRVSGNTIY
V gene: TRBV10-3

CDR3 protein: ASSDRANGYT
V gene: TRBV6-1

CDR3 protein: ASSSGLAGGRRETQY
V gene: TRBV2

CDR3 protein: SARDLAGSMYEQY
V gene: TRBV20-1

CDR3 protein: ASSYRATDTEAF
V gene: TRBV6-4

CDR3 protein: ASSLDGTGGNYGYT
V gene: TRBV12-3/TRBV12-4

CDR3 protein: SAREPFVGDTQY
V gene: TRBV20-1

CDR3 protein: ASNAGTANSPLH
V gene: TRBV2

CDR3 protein: ASSVGGKSSYEQY
V gene: TRBV9

CDR3 protein: ASSRDKSSGNTIY
V gene: TRBV5-1

CDR3 protein: ASSQPAQSTYEQY
V gene: TRBV9

CDR3 protein: ASSLLGLAGDGTGELF
V gene: TRBV11-2

CDR3 protein: ASSSADILTSGGYEQY
V gene: TRBV5-6

CDR3 protein: SVESRVSYNEQF
V gene: TRBV29-1

CDR3 protein: AIRGTAANTGELS
V gene: TRBV10-3

CDR3 protein: ASTAYRDSYEQY
V gene: TRBV14

CDR3 protein: ASSVGGGLYEQY
V gene: TRBV7-9

CDR3 protein: ASSLGIGNTGELF
V gene: TRBV7-2

CDR3 protein: STLLWGGYEQF
V gene: TRBV29-1

CDR3 protein: ASSLGRGYYKQY
V gene: TRBV7-9

CDR3 protein: ASSPPGQYNSPLH
V gene: TRBV4-2